Listed below are T cell receptor beta chains from one sample, sequenced in a study of T cells in Graves' hyperthyroidism and ophthalmopathy. TCRdb used MiXCR to reprocess the multiplex PCR reads, holding one entry per CDR3 protein. The table has about 290,000 distinct CDR3 sequences, approximately 13% seen once; the top ten hold roughly 7.9%. The material sequenced was blood. The receptors shown here come from a woman between 35 and 50 years old with Graves' hyperthyroidism. Both conserved end residues are part of each CDR3. D genes are given only for firm matches. Rows give clone size only sometimes, using once, few, many, or a class for an expanded clone.

many,TRBV30,TRBJ1-1,NA,TGTGCCTGGAGGGATATGAACACTGAAGCTTTCTTT,CAWRDMNTEAFF
many,TRBV6-6,TRBJ1-2,NA,TGTGCCAGCAGTTACCGGTACCCTGATGGTTATGGCTACACCTTC,CASSYRYPDGYGYTF
many,TRBV2,TRBJ2-1,TRBD2,TGTGCCAGCAGGGCGGGACTAGCGGGAGGGAATGAGCAGTTCTTC,CASRAGLAGGNEQFF
many,TRBV2,TRBJ1-2,NA,TGTGCCAGCAGTGAAGCGCTTCTCCGGCGCTACACCTTC,CASSEALLRRYTF
many,TRBV20-1,TRBJ1-1,NA,TGCAGTGCTAGGACAGGCGCGATGAACACTGAAGCTTTCTTT,CSARTGAMNTEAFF
many,TRBV10-3,TRBJ1-1,NA,TGTGCCATCAGTGAATTCCAGGGGACCGAAGCTTTCTTT,CAISEFQGTEAFF
many,TRBV20-1,TRBJ2-1,TRBD2,TGCAGTGCTAGACGGACTAGCGGGAGTAACAATGAGCAGTTCTTC,CSARRTSGSNNEQFF
NA,TRBV7-9,TRBJ2-3,TRBD2,TGTGCCAGCAGCCCGGGACTAGCGGGGCCGGGAGGAGATACGCAGTATTTT,CASSPGLAGPGGDTQYF
NA,TRBV5-4,TRBJ1-2,TRBD1,TGTGCCAGCAGCTCGAAGAGACAGGGGGGTCACTATGGCTACACCTTC,CASSSKRQGGHYGYTF
many,TRBV7-8,TRBJ2-1,TRBD2,TGTGCCAGCAGCTCCCGTGCGGGAGAGGTCAATGAGCAGTTCTTC,CASSSRAGEVNEQFF
many,TRBV20-1,TRBJ2-5,NA,TGCAGTGCAATCCGGCTAGTGGGCCCCCAAGAGACCCAGTACTTC,CSAIRLVGPQETQYF
many,TRBV7-2,TRBJ1-2,NA,TGTGCCACCGGGGACGGTCTAGGCTATGGCTACACCTTC,CATGDGLGYGYTF
many,TRBV7-3,TRBJ2-7,TRBD2,TGTGCCAGCAGCTTAATAGGACTAGCGGGTTCAAGCTCCTACGAGCAGTACTTC,CASSLIGLAGSSSYEQYF
many,TRBV7-6,TRBJ2-1,NA,TGTGCCAGCAGCCCCAGCTCGAGCTCCTACAATGAGCAGTTCTTC,CASSPSSSSYNEQFF
NA,TRBV29-1,TRBJ2-2,TRBD1,TGCAGCGTTGTTACCGGGACAGGGGGCACCGGGGAGCTGTTTTTT,CSVVTGTGGTGELFF
many,TRBV12-3/TRBV12-4,TRBJ1-1,TRBD1,TGTGCCAGCAGTTGGACAGGAACTGAAGCTTTCTTT,CASSWTGTEAFF
many,TRBV19,TRBJ2-1,NA,TGTGCCAGTAGTATTTCCCGCGGAGGGCTTGAGCAGTTCTTC,CASSISRGGLEQFF
NA,TRBV7-9,TRBJ1-1,NA,TGTGCCAGCATCGTGGGGGCCGGTGAAGCTTTCTTT,CASIVGAGEAFF
many,TRBV6-5,TRBJ2-5,NA,TGTGCCAGCAGTTACTGGGGCGGAGAGACCCAGTACTTC,CASSYWGGETQYF
many,TRBV30,TRBJ1-3,NA,TGTGCCTGGATGCAAGACTCTGGAAACACCATATATTTT,CAWMQDSGNTIYF